This T cell receptor beta chain appears in the sequencing data of a study of high-grade serous ovarian cancer treatment subgroups (dated by TCRdb to about 2021). In the study overall: On average, each sample produced some 15,000 sequencing reads and 7,000 or so unique TCR beta rearrangements. TCR beta repertoires were profiled in patients with high-grade serous ovarian cancer who were grouped, under a laparoscopic triage algorithm, by complete gross resection or by neoadjuvant chemotherapy response. A cohort of roughly 30 patients was included: around ten with no residual disease after primary surgery (R0), around ten who were excellent NACT responders, and around ten who were poor NACT responders. Each patient contributed one primary tumor and two metastatic tumor samples, giving some 90 samples in total. The paper's findings and limits, for the study overall: Bulk tumor TCR sequencing lacked spatial information, limiting insight into HGSC tumor complexity and diversity. Repertoire similarity ranging from about 0.095 to 0.8 was observed between tumors from the same patient, whereas almost no similarity was observed between different patients. TCR clonal relatedness showed a positive correlation with neoantigen level and a trend toward positive correlation with copy number variation and mutation load from whole-genome sequencing. TCR repertoire analyses focused on CDR3; CDR1 and CDR2 were not analyzed.

The CDR3 sequence holds 14 residues, the cysteine and phenylalanine included. Kept here is only the CDR3 DNA, which spans 42 bases and is read in frame from base 1. Sequences SGHDN (CDR1) and FVKESK (CDR2) are obtained from the germline V gene. Between the V and J ends, shortened by 0 bases and 5 bases respectively, the junction contains 10 bases. The tumor samples were collected prior to definitive surgery or chemotherapy. Genomic DNA was extracted by the MD Anderson Biospecimen Extraction Resource, and TCR sequencing was done by the MD Anderson Cancer Genomics Laboratory. This clone has more than one count but fewer than ten. The antigen this receptor binds is unknown. Base qualities are not at hand, and no much larger clone is one base apart. The 80 to 95 tumor samples were subjected to high-throughput TCR profiling using ImmunoSEQ. For the original study's pipeline: Repertoire diversity metrics included richness (unique productive sequences), clonality, evenness and relatedness; Bhattacharyya coefficient assessed similarity between samples. In a sensitivity analysis, TCRs with fewer than two reads were excluded, and consistent conclusions were obtained. Drawn from immuneACCESS, this table holds only the in-frame rearrangements with V and J called that TCRdb kept. Clones are partly lost; checked studies trace under half to an unresolved V gene and leave the rest unexplained. V and J calls and clone size are those listed in that table; D and trimming were worked out from the DNA. The sample yields about 15,000 clones; 70% to 90% were counted once. The ten largest account for roughly 6.4% of the sample.

Specimen: tumor tissue. This chain is built from TRBV14 and TRBJ1-2; the D gene cannot be resolved reliably. The receptor's source is a human donor with high-grade serous ovarian cancer. The CDR3 loop reads CASSQDRGRYGYTF. In nucleotide form, the sequence is TGTGCCAGCAGCCAAGATCGAGGTCGTTATGGCTACACCTTC.